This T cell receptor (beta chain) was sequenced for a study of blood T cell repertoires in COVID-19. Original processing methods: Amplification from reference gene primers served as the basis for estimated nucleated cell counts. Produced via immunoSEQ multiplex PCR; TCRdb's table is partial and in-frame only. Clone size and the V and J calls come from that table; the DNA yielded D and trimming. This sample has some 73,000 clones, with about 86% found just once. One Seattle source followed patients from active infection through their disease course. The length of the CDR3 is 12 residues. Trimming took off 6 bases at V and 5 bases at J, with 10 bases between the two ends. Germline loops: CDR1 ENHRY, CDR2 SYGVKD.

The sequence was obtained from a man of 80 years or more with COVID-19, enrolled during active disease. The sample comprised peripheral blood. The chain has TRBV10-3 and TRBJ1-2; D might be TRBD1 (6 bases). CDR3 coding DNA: TGTGCCATCAGCCCTACAGGGTATGGCTACACCTTC. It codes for CAISPTGYGYTF.